This is a list of T cell receptor beta chains from one sample in a study of blood T cell repertoires in COVID-19. Only in-frame clones appear in the TCRdb table, and some are missing; sequencing was by immunoSEQ multiplex PCR. The sample lists 300,000 to 400,000 clones; approximately 91% were seen once. The material sequenced was PBMCs or T cells enriched from blood (not recorded which). The source is a man aged 55 to 70 who had recovered from COVID-19. Both conserved end residues are part of each CDR3. D genes are given only for firm matches. Size is omitted from some rows. Given values are once, few, many or a class for expanded clones.

size,D,J,V,CDR3,DNA
-,-,TRBJ1-1,TRBV18,CASSPQDMNTEAFF,TGTGCCAGCTCACCCCAGGATATGAACACTGAAGCTTTCTTT
-,-,TRBJ2-5,TRBV6-6,CAAHGGLSKETQYF,TGTGCCGCCCACGGCGGGCTCTCCAAAGAGACCCAGTACTTC
few,TRBD1,TRBJ1-5,TRBV18,CASSPGTGRGNQPQHF,TGTGCCAGCTCACCCGGGACAGGCAGAGGGAATCAGCCCCAGCATTTT
-,-,TRBJ1-2,TRBV9,CASSVSDNPLFGYTF,TGTGCCAGCAGCGTCTCGGACAATCCACTATTTGGCTACACCTTC
once,TRBD1,TRBJ2-7,TRBV29-1,CSVLDRVTYEQYF,TGCAGCGTCCTGGACAGGGTAACCTACGAGCAGTACTTC
-,TRBD1,TRBJ1-2,TRBV28,CASSLQYRGGGYTF,TGTGCCAGCAGTTTACAATACAGGGGCGGTGGCTACACCTTC
few,-,TRBJ2-7,TRBV6-6,CASSYGRAYEQYF,TGTGCCAGCAGTTACGGCAGGGCCTACGAGCAGTACTTC
-,TRBD2,TRBJ2-3,TRBV7-2,CASSLVRTRREGTDTQYF,TGTGCCAGCAGCTTAGTTCGGACTAGGAGAGAGGGCACAGATACGCAGTATTTT
-,-,TRBJ2-1,TRBV14,CASSQRVFEQFF,TGTGCCAGCAGCCAACGGGTATTCGAGCAGTTCTTC
-,-,TRBJ2-3,TRBV30,CACGGFLGPRGGDTQYF,TGTGCCTGTGGGGGGTTTCTGGGGCCCCGGGGAGGAGATACGCAGTATTTT
-,-,TRBJ2-2,TRBV7-9,CASSSPQGGRTGELFF,TGTGCCAGCAGCTCACCTCAGGGAGGCCGCACCGGGGAGCTGTTTTTT
-,-,TRBJ1-3,TRBV28,CASSLLSGNTIYF,TGTGCCAGCAGTTTATTATCTGGAAACACCATATATTTT
-,-,TRBJ1-2,TRBV28,CASSLISGNYGYTF,TGTGCCAGCAGTTTAATAAGCGGAAACTATGGCTACACCTTC
-,TRBD1,TRBJ2-1,TRBV11-2,CASSLAGQGELWQFF,TGTGCCAGCAGCTTAGCAGGACAGGGGGAACTTTGGCAGTTCTTC
-,-,TRBJ1-5,TRBV7-2,CASSLAPTRPGNQPQHF,TGTGCCAGCAGCTTAGCCCCGACAAGGCCAGGCAATCAGCCCCAGCATTTT